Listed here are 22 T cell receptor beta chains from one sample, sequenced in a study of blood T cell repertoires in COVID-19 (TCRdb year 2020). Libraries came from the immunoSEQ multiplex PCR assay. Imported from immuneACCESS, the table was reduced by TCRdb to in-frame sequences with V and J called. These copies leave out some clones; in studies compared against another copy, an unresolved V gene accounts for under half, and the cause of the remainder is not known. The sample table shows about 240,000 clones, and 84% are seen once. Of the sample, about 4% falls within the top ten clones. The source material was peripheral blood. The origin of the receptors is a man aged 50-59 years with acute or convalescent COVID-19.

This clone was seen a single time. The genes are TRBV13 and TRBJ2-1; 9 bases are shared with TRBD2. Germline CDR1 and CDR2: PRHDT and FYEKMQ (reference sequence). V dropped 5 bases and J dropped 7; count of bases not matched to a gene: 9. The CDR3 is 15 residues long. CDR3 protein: CASSPNRLAVNEQFF. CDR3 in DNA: TGTGCCAGCAGCCCTAATAGACTAGCGGTTAATGAGCAGTTCTTC.

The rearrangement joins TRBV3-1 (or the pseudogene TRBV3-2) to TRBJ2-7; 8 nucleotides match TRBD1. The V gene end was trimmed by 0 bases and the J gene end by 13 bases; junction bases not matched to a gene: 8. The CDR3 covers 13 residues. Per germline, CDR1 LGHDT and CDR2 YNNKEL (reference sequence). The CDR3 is CASSQDSGTGEYF. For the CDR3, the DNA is TGTGCCAGCAGCCAAGATTCTGGGACAGGAGAATACTTC.

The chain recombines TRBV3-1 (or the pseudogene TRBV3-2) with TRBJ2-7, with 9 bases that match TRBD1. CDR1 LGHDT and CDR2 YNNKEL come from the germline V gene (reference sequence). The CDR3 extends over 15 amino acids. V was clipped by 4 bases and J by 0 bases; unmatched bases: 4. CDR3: CASSPWTGASYEQYF. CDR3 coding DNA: TGTGCCAGCAGCCCTTGGACAGGGGCCTCCTACGAGCAGTACTTC.

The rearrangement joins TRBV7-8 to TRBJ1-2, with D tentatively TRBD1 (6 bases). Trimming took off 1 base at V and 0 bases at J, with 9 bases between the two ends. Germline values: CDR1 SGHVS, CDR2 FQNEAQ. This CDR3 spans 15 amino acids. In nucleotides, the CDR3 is TGTGCCAGCAGCTTAGGGGACAACACTAACTATGGCTACACCTTC. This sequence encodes CASSLGDNTNYGYTF. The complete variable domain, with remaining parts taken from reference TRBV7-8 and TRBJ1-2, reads GAGVSQSPRYKVAKRGQDVALRCDPISGHVSLFWYQQALGQGPEFLTYFQNEAQLDKSGLPSDRFFAERPEGSVSTLKIQRTQQEDSAVYLCASSLGDNTNYGYTFGSGTRLTVV.

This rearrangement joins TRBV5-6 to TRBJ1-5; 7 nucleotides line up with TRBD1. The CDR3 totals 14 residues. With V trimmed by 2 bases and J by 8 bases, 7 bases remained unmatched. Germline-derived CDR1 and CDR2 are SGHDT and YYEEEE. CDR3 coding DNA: TGTGCCAGCAGCTTCGGCGACAGGGTAGAGCCCCAGCATTTT. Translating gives CASSFGDRVEPQHF.

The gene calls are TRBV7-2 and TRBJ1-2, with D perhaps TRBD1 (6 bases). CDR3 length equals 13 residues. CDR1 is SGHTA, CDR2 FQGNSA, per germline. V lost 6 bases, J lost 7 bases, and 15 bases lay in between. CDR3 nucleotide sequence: TGTGCCAGCAGGAATAGGGGGGGTCGTGGCTACACCTTC. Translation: CASRNRGGRGYTF.

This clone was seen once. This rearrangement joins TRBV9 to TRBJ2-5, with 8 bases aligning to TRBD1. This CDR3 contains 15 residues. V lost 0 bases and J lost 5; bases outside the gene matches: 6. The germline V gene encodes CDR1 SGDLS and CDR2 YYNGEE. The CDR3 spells CASSVDYRGDETQYF. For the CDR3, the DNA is TGTGCCAGCAGCGTAGATTACAGGGGGGACGAGACCCAGTACTTC.

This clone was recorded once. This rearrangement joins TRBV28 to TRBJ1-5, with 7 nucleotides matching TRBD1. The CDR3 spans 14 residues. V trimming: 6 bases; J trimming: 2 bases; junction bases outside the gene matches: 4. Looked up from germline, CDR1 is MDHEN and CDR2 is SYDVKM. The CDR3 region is CASRHRGGNQPQHF. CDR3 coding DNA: TGTGCCAGCAGACACAGGGGCGGCAATCAGCCCCAGCATTTT.

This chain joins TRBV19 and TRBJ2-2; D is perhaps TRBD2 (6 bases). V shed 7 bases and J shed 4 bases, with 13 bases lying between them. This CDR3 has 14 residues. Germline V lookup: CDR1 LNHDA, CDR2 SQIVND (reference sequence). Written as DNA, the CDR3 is TGTGCCAGTACCGCCCTGGGAGGCACCGGGGAGCTGTTTTTT. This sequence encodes CASTALGGTGELFF.

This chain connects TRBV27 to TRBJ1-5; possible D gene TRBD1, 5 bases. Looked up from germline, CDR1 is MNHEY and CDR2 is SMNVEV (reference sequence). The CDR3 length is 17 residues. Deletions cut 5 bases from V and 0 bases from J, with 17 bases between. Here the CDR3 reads CASSRSHRSSSNQPQHF. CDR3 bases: TGTGCCAGCAGTCGATCTCACAGGTCTTCTAGCAATCAGCCCCAGCATTTT.

The CDR3 DNA follows: TGTGCCAGCAGTTACTCCCGCAGGGATGGCGAGCAGTACTTC. Its translation is CASSYSRRDGEQYF. V gene TRBV6-5 combines with J gene TRBJ2-7; TRBD1 is a possible D gene (5 bases). The CDR3 length is 14 residues. Germline V gives CDR1 MNHEY, CDR2 SVGAGI. Between the trimmed V and J ends, which lost 0 bases and 6 bases, there was a span of 12 bases.

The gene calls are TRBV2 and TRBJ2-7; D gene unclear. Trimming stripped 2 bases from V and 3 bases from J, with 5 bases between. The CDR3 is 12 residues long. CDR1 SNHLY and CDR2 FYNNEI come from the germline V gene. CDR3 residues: CASSESDYEQYF. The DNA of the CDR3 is TGTGCCAGCAGTGAATCAGACTACGAGCAGTACTTC.

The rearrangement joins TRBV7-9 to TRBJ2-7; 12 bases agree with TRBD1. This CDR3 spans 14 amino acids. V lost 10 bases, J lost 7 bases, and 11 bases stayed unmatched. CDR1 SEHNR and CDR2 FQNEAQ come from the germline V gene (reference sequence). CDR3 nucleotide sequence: TGTGCCACCGGGGACAGGGGGCAGGAGTGGGAGCAGTACTTC. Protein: CATGDRGQEWEQYF.

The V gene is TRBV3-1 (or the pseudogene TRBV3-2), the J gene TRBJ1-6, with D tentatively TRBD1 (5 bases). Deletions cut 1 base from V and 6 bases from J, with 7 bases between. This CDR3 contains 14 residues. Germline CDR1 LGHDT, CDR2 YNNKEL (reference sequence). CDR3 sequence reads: CASSQAGFNSPLHF. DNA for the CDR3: TGTGCCAGCAGCCAAGCAGGGTTTAATTCACCCCTCCACTTT.

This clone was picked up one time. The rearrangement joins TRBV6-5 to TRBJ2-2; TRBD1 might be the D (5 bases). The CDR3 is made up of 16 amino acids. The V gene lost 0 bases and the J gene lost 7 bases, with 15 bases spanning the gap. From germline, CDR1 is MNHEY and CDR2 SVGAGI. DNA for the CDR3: TGTGCCAGCAGTTACTCGGGTGACAGTGTGGACGGGGAGCTGTTTTTT. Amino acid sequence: CASSYSGDSVDGELFF.

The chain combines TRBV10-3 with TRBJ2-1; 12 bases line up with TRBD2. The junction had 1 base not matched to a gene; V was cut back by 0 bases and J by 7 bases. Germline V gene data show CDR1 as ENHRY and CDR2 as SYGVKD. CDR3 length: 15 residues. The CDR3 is CAISESLAGGNEQFF. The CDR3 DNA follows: TGTGCCATCAGTGAGTCGCTAGCGGGAGGGAATGAGCAGTTCTTC.

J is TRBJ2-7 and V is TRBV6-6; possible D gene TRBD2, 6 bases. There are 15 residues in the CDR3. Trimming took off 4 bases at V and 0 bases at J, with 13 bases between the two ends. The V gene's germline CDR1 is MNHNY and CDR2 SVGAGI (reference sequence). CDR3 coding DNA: TGTGCCAGCAGTTTGGCCGGGACTGTCTCCTACGAGCAGTACTTC. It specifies CASSLAGTVSYEQYF.

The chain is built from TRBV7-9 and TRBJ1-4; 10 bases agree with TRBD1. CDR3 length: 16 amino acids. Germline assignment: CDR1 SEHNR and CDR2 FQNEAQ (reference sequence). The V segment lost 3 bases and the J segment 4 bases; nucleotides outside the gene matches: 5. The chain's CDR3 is CASSLTDRGYNEKLFF. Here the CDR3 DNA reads TGTGCCAGCAGCTTGACGGACAGGGGGTATAATGAAAAACTGTTTTTT.

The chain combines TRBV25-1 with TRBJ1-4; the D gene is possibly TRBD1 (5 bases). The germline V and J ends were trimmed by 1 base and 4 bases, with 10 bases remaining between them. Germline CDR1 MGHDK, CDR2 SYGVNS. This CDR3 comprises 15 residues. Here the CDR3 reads CASSELGEGNEKLFF. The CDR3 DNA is TGTGCCAGCAGTGAATTGGGGGAGGGTAATGAAAAACTGTTTTTT.

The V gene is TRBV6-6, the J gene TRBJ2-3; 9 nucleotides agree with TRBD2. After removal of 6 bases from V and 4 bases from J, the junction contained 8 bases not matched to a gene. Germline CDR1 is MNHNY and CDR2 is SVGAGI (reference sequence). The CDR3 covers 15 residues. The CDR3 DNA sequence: TGTGCCAGCAGCCGAGAAGCGGGGGGTGCAGATACGCAGTATTTT. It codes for CASSREAGGADTQYF.

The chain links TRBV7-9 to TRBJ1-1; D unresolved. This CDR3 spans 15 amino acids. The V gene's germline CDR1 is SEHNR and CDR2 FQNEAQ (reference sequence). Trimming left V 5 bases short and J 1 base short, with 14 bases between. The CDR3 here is CASSPVAGANTEAFF. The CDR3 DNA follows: TGTGCCAGCAGCCCCGTGGCAGGCGCGAACACTGAAGCTTTCTTT.

The CDR3: CASSPDRASYSSPLHF. The CDR3 nucleotides are TGTGCCAGCAGCCCTGACAGGGCTTCTTATTCTTCACCCCTCCACTTT. The rearrangement uses TRBV3-1 (or the pseudogene TRBV3-2) and TRBJ1-6; 7 positions match TRBD1. J lost 9 bases, V lost 4 bases, and 12 bases had no gene match. CDR3 length: 16 residues. CDR1 is LGHDT and CDR2 is YNNKEL in the germline V gene (reference sequence).